This record concerns one T cell receptor beta chain sequence. The sample belongs to a study of T cell responses to AZD1222 COVID-19 vaccine. Sequencing was performed with immunoSEQ multiplex PCR; in TCRdb, only in-frame clones are kept and a portion is missing. The sample gives around 130,000 clones, about 86% of which show up once; about 12% is in the top ten. The CDR3 totals 13 residues. With 3 bases removed from V and 8 bases from J, the gap between germline ends came to 13 bases. The sequence was obtained from an adult in good health. The sequenced sample was peripheral blood, obtained on day 0 of AZD1222 vaccination. The chain joins TRBV12-3 or TRBV12-4 to TRBJ1-2; D perhaps matches TRBD1 (5 bases). CDR3 nucleotides: TGTGCCAGCAGTTTGTACAGGATCGGCGGCTACACCTTC. This encodes CASSLYRIGGYTF.